This T cell receptor (beta chain) is drawn from a study of blood T cells in healthy people across ages. Points from the study as a whole: More naive CD4+ cells and higher diversity were found in long-lived than in aged donors.

The second PCR ran roughly 6 to 12 cycles with a sample-barcoded 5' primer and J-beta primers. In TCRdb, the 5' RACE reads were re-called with MiXCR into one record per CDR3 protein. The sample has over 950,000 distinct CDR3 sequences, approximately 38% seen once. Germline V lookup: CDR1 MNHNY, CDR2 SVGAGI (reference sequence). Trimming removed 6 bases from V and 0 bases from J, with 15 bases in between. The CDR3 is 16 residues long. In regard to this clonotype: What it binds is not known.

Each of the donors had roughly 9.4 milliliters of peripheral blood drawn into EDTA-treated Vacutainer tubes. The source of this sequence is a man younger than 35 in good health. The sample consisted of blood. The chain employs TRBV6-6 and TRBJ2-1; perhaps TRBD2 as D (6 bases). The CDR3 sequence: CASSPSGEFSYNEQFF. The CDR3 coding sequence is TGTGCCAGCAGCCCCTCGGGGGAATTCTCCTACAATGAGCAGTTCTTC.